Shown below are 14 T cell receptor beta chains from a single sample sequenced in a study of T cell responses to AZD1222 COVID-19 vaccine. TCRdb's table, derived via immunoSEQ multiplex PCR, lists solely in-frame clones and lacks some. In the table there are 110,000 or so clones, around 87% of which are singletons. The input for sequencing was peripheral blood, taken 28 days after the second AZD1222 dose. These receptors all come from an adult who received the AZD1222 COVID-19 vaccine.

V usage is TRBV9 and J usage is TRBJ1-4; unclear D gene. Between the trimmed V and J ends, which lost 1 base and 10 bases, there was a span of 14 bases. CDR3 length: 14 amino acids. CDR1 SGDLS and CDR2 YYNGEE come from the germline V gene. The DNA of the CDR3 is TGTGCCAGCAGCGTAACTGGTGGAAGCGGAAAACTGTTTTTT. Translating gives CASSVTGGSGKLFF.

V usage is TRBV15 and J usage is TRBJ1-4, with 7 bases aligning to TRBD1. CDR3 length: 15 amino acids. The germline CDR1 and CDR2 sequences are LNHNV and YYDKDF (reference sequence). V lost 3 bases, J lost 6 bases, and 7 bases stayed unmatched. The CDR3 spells CATSSTGQSYEKLFF. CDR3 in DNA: TGTGCCACCAGCAGCACGGGACAGTCATATGAAAAACTGTTTTTT.

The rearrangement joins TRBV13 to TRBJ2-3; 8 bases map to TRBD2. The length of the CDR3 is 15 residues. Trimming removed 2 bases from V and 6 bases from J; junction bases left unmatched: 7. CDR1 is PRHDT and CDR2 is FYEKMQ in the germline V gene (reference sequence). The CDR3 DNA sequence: TGTGCCAGCAGCTTAAACGGGGGGGCCCACGATACGCAGTATTTT. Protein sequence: CASSLNGGAHDTQYF.

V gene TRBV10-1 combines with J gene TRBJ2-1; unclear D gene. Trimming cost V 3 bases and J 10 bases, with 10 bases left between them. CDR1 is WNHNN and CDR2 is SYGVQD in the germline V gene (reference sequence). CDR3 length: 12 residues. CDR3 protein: CASSDSYGEQFF. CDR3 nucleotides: TGCGCCAGCAGTGACTCTTATGGGGAGCAGTTCTTC.

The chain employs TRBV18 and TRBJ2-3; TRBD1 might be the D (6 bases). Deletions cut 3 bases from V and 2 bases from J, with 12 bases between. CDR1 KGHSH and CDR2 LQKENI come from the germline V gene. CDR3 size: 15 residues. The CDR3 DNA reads TGTGCCAGCTCACCGCAGGGACAATACACAGATACGCAGTATTTT. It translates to CASSPQGQYTDTQYF.

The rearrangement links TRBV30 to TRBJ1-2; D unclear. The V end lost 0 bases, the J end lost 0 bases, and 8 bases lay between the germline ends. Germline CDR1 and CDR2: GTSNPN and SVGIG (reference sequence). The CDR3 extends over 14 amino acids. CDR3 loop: CAWSVGGSNYGYTF. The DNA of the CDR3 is TGTGCCTGGAGTGTAGGCGGTTCTAACTATGGCTACACCTTC.

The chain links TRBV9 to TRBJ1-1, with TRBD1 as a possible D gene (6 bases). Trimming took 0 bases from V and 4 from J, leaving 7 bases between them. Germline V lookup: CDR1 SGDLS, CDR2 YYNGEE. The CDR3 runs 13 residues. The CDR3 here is CASSVEGGTEAFF. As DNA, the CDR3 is TGTGCCAGCAGCGTAGAGGGGGGCACTGAAGCTTTCTTT.

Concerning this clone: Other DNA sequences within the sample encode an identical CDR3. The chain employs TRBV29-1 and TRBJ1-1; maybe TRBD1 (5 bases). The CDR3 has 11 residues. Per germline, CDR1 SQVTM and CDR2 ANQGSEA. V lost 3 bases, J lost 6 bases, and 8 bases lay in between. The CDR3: CSVEGGAEAFF. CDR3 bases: TGCAGCGTTGAGGGGGGAGCTGAAGCTTTCTTT. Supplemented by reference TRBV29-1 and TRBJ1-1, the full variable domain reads SAVISQKPSRDICQRGTSLTIQCQVDSQVTMMFWYRQQPGQSLTLIATANQGSEATYESGFVIDKFPISRPNLTFSTLTVSNMSPEDSSIYLCSVEGGAEAFFGQGTRLTVV.

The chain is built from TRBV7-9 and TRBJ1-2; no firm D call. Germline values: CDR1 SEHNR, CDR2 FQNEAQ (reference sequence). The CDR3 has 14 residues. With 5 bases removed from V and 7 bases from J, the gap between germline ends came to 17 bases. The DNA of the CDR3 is TGTGCCAGCAGCCCCGGGTTGAGGGCGATTGGCTACACCTTC. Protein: CASSPGLRAIGYTF. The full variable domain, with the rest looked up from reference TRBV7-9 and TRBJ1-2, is DTGVSQNPRHKITKRGQNVTFRCDPISEHNRLYWYRQTLGQGPEFLTYFQNEAQLEKSRLLSDRFSAERPKGSFSTLEIQRTEQGDSAMYLCASSPGLRAIGYTFGSGTRLTVV.

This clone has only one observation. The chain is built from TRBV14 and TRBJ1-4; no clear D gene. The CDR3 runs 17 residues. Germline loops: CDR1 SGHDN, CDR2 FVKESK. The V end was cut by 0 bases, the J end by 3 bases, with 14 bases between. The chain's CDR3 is CASSQDPLRGANEKLFF. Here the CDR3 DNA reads TGTGCCAGCAGCCAAGATCCCCTGCGCGGGGCTAATGAAAAACTGTTTTTT. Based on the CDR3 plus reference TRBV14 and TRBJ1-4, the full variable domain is EAGVTQFPSHSVIEKGQTVTLRCDPISGHDNLYWYRRVMGKEIKFLLHFVKESKQDESGMPNNRFLAERTGGTYSTLKVQPAELEDSGVYFCASSQDPLRGANEKLFFGSGTQLSVL.

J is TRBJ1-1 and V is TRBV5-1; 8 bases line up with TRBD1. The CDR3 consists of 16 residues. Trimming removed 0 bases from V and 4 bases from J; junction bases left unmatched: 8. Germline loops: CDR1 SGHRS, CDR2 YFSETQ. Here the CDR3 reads CASSLASGQVATEAFF. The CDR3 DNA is TGCGCCAGCAGCTTGGCCTCGGGACAGGTAGCCACTGAAGCTTTCTTT.

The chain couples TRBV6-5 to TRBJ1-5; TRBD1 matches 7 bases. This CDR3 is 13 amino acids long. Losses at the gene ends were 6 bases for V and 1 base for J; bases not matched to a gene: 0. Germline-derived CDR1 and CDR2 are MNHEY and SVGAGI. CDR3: CASRQGSNQPQHF. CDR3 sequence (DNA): TGTGCCAGCAGACAGGGGAGCAATCAGCCCCAGCATTTT.

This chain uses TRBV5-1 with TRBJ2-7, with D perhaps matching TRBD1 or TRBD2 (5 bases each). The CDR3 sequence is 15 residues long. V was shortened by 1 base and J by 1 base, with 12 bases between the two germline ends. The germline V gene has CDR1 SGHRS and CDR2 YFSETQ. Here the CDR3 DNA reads TGCGCCAGCAGCTTGTATGCAGGGAGTTCCTACGAGCAGTACTTC. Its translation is CASSLYAGSSYEQYF.

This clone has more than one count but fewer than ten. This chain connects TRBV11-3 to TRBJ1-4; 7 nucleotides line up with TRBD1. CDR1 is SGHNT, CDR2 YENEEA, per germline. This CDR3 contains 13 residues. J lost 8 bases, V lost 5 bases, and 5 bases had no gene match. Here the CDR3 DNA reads TGTGCCAGCAGCGACACAGGGGTCGAAAAACTGTTTTTT. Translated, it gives CASSDTGVEKLFF. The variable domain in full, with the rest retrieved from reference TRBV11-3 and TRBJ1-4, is EAGVVQSPRYKIIEKKQPVAFWCNPISGHNTLYWYLQNLGQGPELLIRYENEEAVDDSQLPKDRFSAERLKGVDSTLKIQPAELGDSAVYLCASSDTGVEKLFFGSGTQLSVL.